This T cell receptor beta chain was sequenced for a study of T cell responses to AZD1222 COVID-19 vaccine. Study outcomes and limitations: Donors were largely white British and mainly female; clonal diversity was possibly underestimated. Spike-wide vaccine-associated CD4 TCRs dominated at 160-218 and 743-854.

As concerns this clone: No antigen is known for it.

This table comes from immunoSEQ multiplex PCR, and its TCRdb copy is limited to in-frame clones, with some not included. The sample yields 100,000 to 120,000 clones, 85% to 95% seen once. With 3 bases removed from V and 4 bases from J, the gap between germline ends came to 13 bases. From germline, CDR1 is LGHDT and CDR2 YNNKEL (reference sequence). The CDR3 is 14 amino acids. Sample: peripheral blood, taken 28 days after the second AZD1222 dose. The clonotype comes from an adult who received the AZD1222 COVID-19 vaccine. This chain connects TRBV3-1 (or the pseudogene TRBV3-2) to TRBJ2-7; perhaps TRBD2 as D (5 bases). CDR3 bases: TGTGCCAGCAGCCAGAGTGGGAGAACGTACGAGCAGTACTTC. Translation gives CASSQSGRTYEQYF.